The 28 T cell receptor beta chains below all came from one sample that was sequenced in a study of post-analysis software for immune sequencing data. Study-level points and caveats: TRBV5-6, TRBV5-1 and TRBV20-1 belonged to a set of roughly 5 TRBV segments that were more frequent in patients than controls.

Prepared TCR beta cDNA libraries contained unique molecular identifiers. TCRdb used MiXCR to reprocess the PCR reads, holding one entry per CDR3 protein. The sample lists hundreds of thousands of distinct CDR3 sequences, roughly three fifths occurring once. These receptors have no identified antigens. Sequenced input: blood. The receptors shown here come from a girl aged 2-10 years with multiple sclerosis.

This clonotype has only a few counts. The rearrangement joins TRBV5-1 to TRBJ1-2, with TRBD1 matching over 10 bases. Germline V gene lookup returns CDR1 SGHRS and CDR2 YFSETQ. The CDR3 is 14 amino acids. Trimming removed 4 bases from V and 5 bases from J; junction bases left unmatched: 5. The CDR3 region has the DNA TGCGCCAGCAGCCACGGGACAGGGGAATATGGCTACACCTTC. Amino acids: CASSHGTGEYGYTF. The entire variable domain, with the rest obtained from reference TRBV5-1 and TRBJ1-2, is as follows: KAGVTQTPRYLIKTRGQQVTLSCSPISGHRSVSWYQQTPGQGLQFLFEYFSETQRNKGNFPGRFSGRQFSNSRSEMNVSTLELGDSALYLCASSHGTGEYGYTFGSGTRLTVV.

This clonotype was recorded only once. J is TRBJ2-7 and V is TRBV9; possibly TRBD1 or TRBD2 for D (5 bases each). The CDR3 has 15 amino acids. Germline V CDR1 and CDR2: SGDLS, YYNGEE. V lost 7 bases, J lost 6 bases, and 23 bases lay in between. The CDR3 coding sequence is TGTGCCAGCTCCCCCACAACTGGGACCCCCGGCGAGCAGTACTTC. Protein sequence: CASSPTTGTPGEQYF.

This chain joins TRBV6-2 or TRBV6-3 and TRBJ1-2; weak D call: TRBD1 (6 bases). CDR3 length: 14 amino acids. Between the trimmed V and J ends, which lost 5 bases and 4 bases, there was a span of 14 bases. Germline V gene data show CDR1 as MNHEY and CDR2 as SVGEGT. CDR3 sequence reads: CASSLGAFGYGYTF. CDR3 DNA sequence: TGTGCCAGCAGTCTGGGGGCCTTCGGCTATGGCTACACCTTC.

The rearrangement joins TRBV7-2 to TRBJ2-3; TRBD2 aligns across 12 bases. CDR3 length: 16 residues. Germline lookup yields CDR1 SGHTA and CDR2 FQGNSA. V was clipped by 4 bases and J by 6 bases; unmatched bases: 8. The CDR3 DNA is TGTGCCAGCAGCTGGACTAGCGGGAATGGTGTCGATACGCAGTATTTT. Protein sequence: CASSWTSGNGVDTQYF. Full variable domain (rest looked up from reference TRBV7-2 and TRBJ2-3): GAGVSQSPSNKVTEKGKDVELRCDPISGHTALYWYRQSLGQGLEFLIYFQGNSAPDKSGLPSDRFSAERTGGSVSTLTIQRTQQEDSAVYLCASSWTSGNGVDTQYFGPGTRLTVL.

This clonotype was picked up a small number of times. The rearrangement joins TRBV20-1 to TRBJ2-4, with 9 nucleotides matching TRBD1. In germline, CDR1 is DFQATT, CDR2 SNEGSKA (reference sequence). The CDR3 has 14 residues. The junction had 5 bases not matched to a gene; V was cut back by 6 bases and J by 2 bases. The CDR3 sequence is CSAMTGGTKNIQYF. CDR3 coding DNA: TGCAGTGCCATGACAGGGGGGACCAAAAACATTCAGTACTTC.

The rearrangement uses TRBV20-1 and TRBJ2-5, with D possibly TRBD2 on 5 matching bases. Per the germline V gene, CDR1 is DFQATT and CDR2 is SNEGSKA (reference sequence). V lost 6 bases, J lost 1 base, and 15 bases lay in between. The CDR3 totals 14 residues. The CDR3 nucleotides read TGCAGTGCCAAGGCCCCACTAGGCCAAGAGACCCAGTACTTC. Translated, it gives CSAKAPLGQETQYF.

A few counts support this clonotype. The chain employs TRBV10-3 and TRBJ2-7, with TRBD1 identical over 11 bases. This CDR3 has 14 residues. Germline V lookup: CDR1 ENHRY, CDR2 SYGVKD. V lost 5 bases, J lost 5 bases, and 5 bases stayed unmatched. The CDR3 bases are TGTGCCATCAGTCCGGGACAGGGGGGGAACGAGCAGTACTTC. Translating it yields CAISPGQGGNEQYF.

The chain uses TRBV10-3 and TRBJ2-1; D gene uncertain. V dropped 0 bases and J dropped 5 bases, with 5 bases sitting between them. The CDR3 spans 13 residues. From germline, CDR1 is ENHRY and CDR2 SYGVKD. The CDR3 region has the DNA TGTGCCATCAGTGAGTCCAGAGACAATGAGCAGTTCTTC. Its protein is CAISESRDNEQFF.

The chain combines TRBV14 with TRBJ1-1, with no clear D. CDR1 and CDR2 (germline): SGHDN, FVKESK. The CDR3 has 19 residues. V was pared by 3 bases and J by 0 bases, with 23 bases between. The CDR3 nucleotides are TGTGCCAGCAGCCACCCACCAGGACTGTATGATGGCATGAACACTGAAGCTTTCTTT. Its translation: CASSHPPGLYDGMNTEAFF.

The chain couples TRBV12-3 or TRBV12-4 to TRBJ2-1; a weak D match, TRBD1 (6 bases). CDR3 length: 14 residues. V lost 5 bases to trimming and J lost 7 bases, with 15 bases between them. CDR3 nucleotides: TGTGCCAGCAGTAGACTTTGGGGGCTTAATGAGCAGTTCTTC. This codes for CASSRLWGLNEQFF.

The chain couples TRBV6-5 to TRBJ2-2; 9 bases fit TRBD1. Germline V gene data show CDR1 as MNHEY and CDR2 as SVGAGI. V trimming: 8 bases; J trimming: 7 bases; junction bases outside the gene matches: 8. The CDR3 length is 14 residues. CDR3 amino acids: CASGRDRVLGELFF. As DNA, the CDR3 is TGTGCCAGCGGTCGGGACAGGGTGCTCGGGGAGCTGTTTTTT.

CDR3 coding DNA: TGCAGTGCTGTCAGGGACACCGCCTACGAGCAGTACTTC. It codes for CSAVRDTAYEQYF. V usage is TRBV20-1 and J usage is TRBJ2-7; D is possibly TRBD1 (6 bases). Germline V gene data show CDR1 as DFQATT and CDR2 as SNEGSKA (reference sequence). This CDR3 is 13 amino acids long. V gave up 5 bases and J gave up 2 bases, with 13 bases separating them.

V usage is TRBV3-1 and J usage is TRBJ2-3; D is unclear. The CDR3 has 15 amino acids. The V end lost 0 bases, the J end lost 2 bases, and 9 bases lay between the germline ends. Germline V gives CDR1 LGHDT, CDR2 YNNKEL (reference sequence). CDR3 residues: CASSQDGAVTDTQYF. CDR3 DNA sequence: TGTGCCAGCAGCCAAGATGGCGCGGTCACAGATACGCAGTATTTT.

Only a few counts were recorded for this clonotype. The V and J genes are TRBV7-9 and TRBJ2-1; TRBD1 matches at 9 bases. V lost 0 bases to trimming and J lost 6 bases; unmatched junction nucleotides: 6. The CDR3 has 16 amino acids. Germline CDR1 reads SEHNR; CDR2 reads FQNEAQ (reference sequence). CDR3 loop: CASSLAVTQGANEQFF. The DNA of the CDR3 is TGTGCCAGCAGCTTAGCGGTTACACAGGGGGCCAATGAGCAGTTCTTC. The variable domain in full, completed from reference TRBV7-9 and TRBJ2-1, reads DTGVSQNPRHKITKRGQNVTFRCDPISEHNRLYWYRQTLGQGPEFLTYFQNEAQLEKSRLLSDRFSAERPKGSFSTLEIQRTEQGDSAMYLCASSLAVTQGANEQFFGPGTRLTVL.

The chain links TRBV3-1 to TRBJ1-2; tentative D call: TRBD1 (6 bases). Germline CDR1 and CDR2: LGHDT and YNNKEL (reference sequence). The CDR3 is 14 residues long. The ends were cut back, 0 bases at V and 8 bases at J, with 13 bases in the middle. CDR3 protein: CASSQDQGHWGYTF. CDR3 in DNA: TGTGCCAGCAGCCAAGATCAGGGGCACTGGGGCTACACCTTC.

The J gene is TRBJ2-1, the V gene TRBV24-1; 10 bases are shared with TRBD2. V was clipped by 7 bases and J by 8 bases; unmatched bases: 7. This CDR3 is 14 amino acids long. The germline V gene encodes CDR1 KGHDR and CDR2 SFDVKD. The CDR3 region has the DNA TGTGCCACCAGCGAAGCGGGAGGGCTTGATGAGCAGTTCTTC. This sequence encodes CATSEAGGLDEQFF.

This clonotype was recorded only once. The chain combines TRBV7-2 with TRBJ2-5, with D perhaps TRBD1 (6 bases). This CDR3 has 16 amino acids. Germline V gives CDR1 SGHTA, CDR2 FQGNSA. Deletions cut 5 bases from V and 4 bases from J, with 20 bases between. This CDR3 is CASSPLWAGAVETQYF. CDR3 sequence (DNA): TGTGCCAGCAGCCCTCTCTGGGCAGGGGCCGTAGAGACCCAGTACTTC.

V usage is TRBV5-1 and J usage is TRBJ2-7, with D possibly matching TRBD2 (6 bases). CDR1 SGHRS and CDR2 YFSETQ come from the germline V gene. The CDR3 length is 15 residues. Trimming left V 4 bases short and J 3 bases short, with 17 bases between. CDR3 bases: TGCGCCAGCAGCGCACCGGAGCGGGCAAACTACGAGCAGTACTTC. It specifies CASSAPERANYEQYF.

This clonotype was detected only once. J is TRBJ2-1 and V is TRBV5-1; tentative D call: TRBD2 (5 bases). The CDR3 is 12 residues long. Germline loops: CDR1 SGHRS, CDR2 YFSETQ. The V end lost 1 base, the J end lost 10 bases, and 9 bases lay between the germline ends. The CDR3 loop reads CASSLPAAEQFF. CDR3 bases: TGCGCCAGCAGCTTGCCAGCGGCCGAGCAGTTCTTC.

The chain employs TRBV5-1 and TRBJ2-7; 11 bases are a match to TRBD2. The CDR3 totals 17 residues. Germline values: CDR1 SGHRS, CDR2 YFSETQ. The V gene end was trimmed by 1 base and the J gene end by 4 bases; junction bases not matched to a gene: 10. CDR3 sequence (DNA): TGCGCCAGCAGCTTGCTCCCACTAGCGGGAGAAGGTTACGAGCAGTACTTC. Amino acids: CASSLLPLAGEGYEQYF.

The chain employs TRBV6-2 or TRBV6-3 and TRBJ1-1; possible D gene TRBD1, 5 bases. Trimming took off 0 bases at V and 12 bases at J, with 14 bases between the two ends. CDR3 size: 13 residues. Germline V gene lookup returns CDR1 MNHEY and CDR2 SVGEGT. The CDR3 loop is CASSYSSRANTFF. The CDR3 DNA is TGTGCCAGCAGTTACTCGAGCAGGGCTAACACTTTCTTT.

This clonotype was counted a single time. This chain links TRBV12-5 with TRBJ2-3; D possibly uses TRBD1 or TRBD2 (5 bases each). The V end was cut by 0 bases, the J end by 8 bases, with 21 bases between. Per germline, CDR1 LGHNT and CDR2 FRNRAP. The CDR3 runs 17 residues. The CDR3 nucleotides are TGTGCTAGTGGTTTGGTACTCGGGGCTAGCCCTCCCGCTACGCAGTATTTT. Its protein product is CASGLVLGASPPATQYF.

The genes are TRBV7-2 and TRBJ2-1, with TRBD1 matching over 7 bases. CDR1 and CDR2 (germline): SGHTA, FQGNSA. There are 14 residues in the CDR3. The V gene end was trimmed by 2 bases and the J gene end by 7 bases; junction bases not matched to a gene: 5. Written as DNA, the CDR3 is TGTGCCAGCAGCTTAAGTGGGACAGCTAATGAGCAGTTCTTC. The encoded protein is CASSLSGTANEQFF. Using reference TRBV7-2 and TRBJ2-1 for the parts outside the CDR3, the full variable domain is GAGVSQSPSNKVTEKGKDVELRCDPISGHTALYWYRQSLGQGLEFLIYFQGNSAPDKSGLPSDRFSAERTGGSVSTLTIQRTQQEDSAVYLCASSLSGTANEQFFGPGTRLTVL.

The chain has TRBV11-2 and TRBJ2-3; weak D call: TRBD2 (6 bases). This CDR3 is built from 14 residues. Trimming shortened V by 8 bases and J by 3 bases, and 15 bases separated the two germline ends. Germline-derived CDR1 and CDR2 are SGHAT and FQNNGV. CDR3: CASLGEEGTDTQYF. Here the CDR3 DNA reads TGTGCCAGCCTTGGGGAGGAGGGGACAGATACGCAGTATTTT.

This clonotype was recorded once. The V call is TRBV12-3 or TRBV12-4, the J call TRBJ2-1, with a possible D match to TRBD1 (6 bases). The V and J ends lost 6 bases and 3 bases respectively, with 15 bases between them. This CDR3 is 15 amino acids long. CDR3 coding DNA: TGTGCCAGCAGCAAGACAGGAGATATCTACAATGAGCAGTTCTTC. This sequence encodes CASSKTGDIYNEQFF.

The rearrangement joins TRBV3-1 to TRBJ2-3; 8 bases align to TRBD2. Per the germline V gene, CDR1 is LGHDT and CDR2 is YNNKEL (reference sequence). The V gene end was trimmed by 8 bases and the J gene end by 6 bases; junction bases not matched to a gene: 7. The CDR3 is 13 residues long. Here the CDR3 reads CASSGTRRDTQYF. The CDR3 DNA reads TGTGCCAGCTCCGGGACTAGACGGGATACGCAGTATTTT.

This rearrangement joins TRBV9 to TRBJ2-1, with D possibly matching TRBD2 (5 bases). V was shortened by 0 bases and J by 8 bases, with 18 bases between the two germline ends. Germline V lookup: CDR1 SGDLS, CDR2 YYNGEE. The CDR3 covers 16 residues. The CDR3 protein is CASSVAGSFLRDEQFF. The DNA of the CDR3 is TGTGCCAGCAGCGTAGCGGGATCGTTTTTAAGGGATGAGCAGTTCTTC.

The V gene is TRBV6-1, the J gene TRBJ1-2; D possibly corresponds to TRBD1 (6 bases). Germline V gene data show CDR1 as MNHNS and CDR2 as SASEGT. V gave up 7 bases and J gave up 4 bases, with 34 bases separating them. This CDR3 contains 20 residues. In DNA, the CDR3 is TGTGCCAGCACCTACCTGCCGCCCCTCCTTAGAACAGGGATCCTCTATGGCTACACCTTC. Residues: CASTYLPPLLRTGILYGYTF.